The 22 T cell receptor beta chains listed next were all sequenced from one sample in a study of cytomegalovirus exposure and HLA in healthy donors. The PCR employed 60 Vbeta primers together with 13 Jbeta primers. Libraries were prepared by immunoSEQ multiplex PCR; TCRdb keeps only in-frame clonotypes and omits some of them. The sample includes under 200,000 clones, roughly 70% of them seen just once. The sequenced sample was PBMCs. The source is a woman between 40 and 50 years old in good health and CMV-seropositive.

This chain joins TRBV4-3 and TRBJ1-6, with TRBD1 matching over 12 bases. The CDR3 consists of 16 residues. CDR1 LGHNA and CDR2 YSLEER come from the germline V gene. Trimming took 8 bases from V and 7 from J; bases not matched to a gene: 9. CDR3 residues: CASGPGQGATNSPLHF. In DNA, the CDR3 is TGCGCCAGCGGGCCGGGACAGGGGGCGACAAATTCACCCCTCCACTTT.

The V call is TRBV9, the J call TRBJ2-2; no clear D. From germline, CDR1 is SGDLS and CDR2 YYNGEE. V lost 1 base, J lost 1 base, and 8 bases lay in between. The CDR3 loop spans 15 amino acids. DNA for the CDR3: TGTGCCAGCAGCGTAAGATTCGGGAACACCGGGGAGCTGTTTTTT. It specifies CASSVRFGNTGELFF.

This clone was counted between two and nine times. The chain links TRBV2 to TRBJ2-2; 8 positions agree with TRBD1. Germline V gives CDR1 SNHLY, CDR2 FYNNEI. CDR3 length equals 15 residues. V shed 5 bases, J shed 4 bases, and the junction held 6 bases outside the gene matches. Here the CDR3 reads CASSLDRATTGELFF. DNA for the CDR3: TGTGCCAGCAGTTTGGACAGGGCGACCACCGGGGAGCTGTTTTTT.

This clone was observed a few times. CDR3 residues: CASSSYSRSGIPSNEKLFF. The CDR3 DNA reads TGTGCCAGCAGCTCCTACTCGAGAAGCGGGATCCCGAGTAATGAAAAACTGTTTTTT. This rearrangement joins TRBV5-6 to TRBJ1-4; D is undetermined. Trimming removed 3 bases at V and 4 bases at J, with 25 bases between. The germline gives CDR1 SGHDT, CDR2 YYEEEE. The CDR3 totals 19 residues.

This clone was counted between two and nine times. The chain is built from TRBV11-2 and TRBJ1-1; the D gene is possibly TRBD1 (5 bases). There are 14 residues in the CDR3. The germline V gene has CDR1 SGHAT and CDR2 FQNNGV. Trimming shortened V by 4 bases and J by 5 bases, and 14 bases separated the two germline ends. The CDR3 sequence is CASSSSREGTEAFF. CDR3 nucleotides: TGTGCCAGCAGCTCGAGCAGGGAGGGGACTGAAGCTTTCTTT. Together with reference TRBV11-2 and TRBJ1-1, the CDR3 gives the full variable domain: EAGVAQSPRYKIIEKRQSVAFWCNPISGHATLYWYQQILGQGPKLLIQFQNNGVVDDSQLPKDRFSAERLKGVDSTLKIQPAKLEDSAVYLCASSSSREGTEAFFGQGTRLTVV.

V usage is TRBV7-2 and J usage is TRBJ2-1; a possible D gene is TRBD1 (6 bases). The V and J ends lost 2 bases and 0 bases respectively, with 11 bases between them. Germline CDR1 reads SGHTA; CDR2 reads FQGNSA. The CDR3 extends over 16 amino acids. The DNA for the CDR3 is TGTGCCAGCAGCTTACCCAGGGGCCTCTCCTACAATGAGCAGTTCTTC. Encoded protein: CASSLPRGLSYNEQFF.

The CDR3, as DNA: TGTGCCAGCAGCAACCGGGACAGGGGCTCTTTCGGCTACACCTTC. Protein: CASSNRDRGSFGYTF. The chain joins TRBV4-2 to TRBJ1-2; TRBD1 agrees at 10 bases. V gave up 5 bases and J gave up 8 bases; unmatched junction bases: 11. Germline V gives CDR1 LGHNA, CDR2 YNFKEQ. The CDR3 is made up of 15 amino acids.

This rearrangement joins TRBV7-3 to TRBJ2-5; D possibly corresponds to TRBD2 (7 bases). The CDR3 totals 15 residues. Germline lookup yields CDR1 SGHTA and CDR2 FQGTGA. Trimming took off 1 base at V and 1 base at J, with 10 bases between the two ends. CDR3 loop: CASSLSGGGQETQYF. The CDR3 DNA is TGTGCCAGCAGCTTAAGCGGGGGCGGCCAAGAGACCCAGTACTTC.

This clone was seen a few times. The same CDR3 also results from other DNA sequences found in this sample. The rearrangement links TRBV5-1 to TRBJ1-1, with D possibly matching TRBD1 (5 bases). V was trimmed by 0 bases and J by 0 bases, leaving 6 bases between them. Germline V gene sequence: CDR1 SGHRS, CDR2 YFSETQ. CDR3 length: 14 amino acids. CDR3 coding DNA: TGCGCCAGCAGCTTGGGACAGATGAACACTGAAGCTTTCTTT. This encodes CASSLGQMNTEAFF.

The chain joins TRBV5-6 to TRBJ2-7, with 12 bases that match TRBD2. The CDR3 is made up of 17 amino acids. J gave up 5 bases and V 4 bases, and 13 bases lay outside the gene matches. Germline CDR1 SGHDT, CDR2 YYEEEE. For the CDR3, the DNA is TGTGCCAGCAGCGAGGGGAGTCTAGCGGGAGGGGGCGACGAGCAGTACTTC. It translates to CASSEGSLAGGGDEQYF.

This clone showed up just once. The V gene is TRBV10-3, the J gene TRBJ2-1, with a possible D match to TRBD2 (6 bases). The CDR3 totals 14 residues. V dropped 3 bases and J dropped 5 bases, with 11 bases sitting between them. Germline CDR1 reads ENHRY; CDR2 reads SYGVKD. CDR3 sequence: CAISDIRGNNEQFF. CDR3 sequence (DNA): TGTGCCATCAGTGATATTCGGGGGAACAATGAGCAGTTCTTC.

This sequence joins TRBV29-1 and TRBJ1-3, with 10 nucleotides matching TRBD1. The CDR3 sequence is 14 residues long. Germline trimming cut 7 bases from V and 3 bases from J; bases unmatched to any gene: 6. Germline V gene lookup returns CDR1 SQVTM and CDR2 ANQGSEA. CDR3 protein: CSARQGAGGNTIYF. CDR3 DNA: TGCAGCGCACGACAGGGGGCAGGTGGAAACACCATATATTTT.

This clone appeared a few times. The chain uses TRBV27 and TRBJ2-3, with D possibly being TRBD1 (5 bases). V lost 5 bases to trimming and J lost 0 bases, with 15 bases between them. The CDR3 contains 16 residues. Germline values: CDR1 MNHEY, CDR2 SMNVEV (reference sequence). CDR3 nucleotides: TGTGCCAGCAGTCAGCGACAGATCGATAGCACAGATACGCAGTATTTT. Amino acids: CASSQRQIDSTDTQYF.

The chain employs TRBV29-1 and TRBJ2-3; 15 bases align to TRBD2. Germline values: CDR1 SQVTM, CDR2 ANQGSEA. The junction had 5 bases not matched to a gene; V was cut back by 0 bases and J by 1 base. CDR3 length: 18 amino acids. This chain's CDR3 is CSVEDRGLAGGRTDTQYF. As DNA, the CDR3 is TGCAGCGTTGAAGATCGGGGACTAGCGGGGGGTCGCACAGATACGCAGTATTTT.

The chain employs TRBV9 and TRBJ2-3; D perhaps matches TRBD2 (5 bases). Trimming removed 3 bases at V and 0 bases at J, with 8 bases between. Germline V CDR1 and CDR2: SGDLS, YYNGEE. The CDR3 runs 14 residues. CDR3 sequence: CASSATGSTDTQYF. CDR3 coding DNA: TGTGCCAGCAGCGCGACGGGAAGCACAGATACGCAGTATTTT.

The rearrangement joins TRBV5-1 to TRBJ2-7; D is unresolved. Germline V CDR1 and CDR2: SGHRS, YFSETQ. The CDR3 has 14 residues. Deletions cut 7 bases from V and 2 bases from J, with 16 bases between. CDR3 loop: CASSFQRQTYEQYF. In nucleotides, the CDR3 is TGCGCCAGCTCGTTTCAGCGCCAGACCTACGAGCAGTACTTC.

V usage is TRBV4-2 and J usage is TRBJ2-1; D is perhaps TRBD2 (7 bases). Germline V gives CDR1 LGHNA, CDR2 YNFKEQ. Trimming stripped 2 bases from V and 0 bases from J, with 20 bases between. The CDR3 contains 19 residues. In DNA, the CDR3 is TGTGCCAGCAGCCAATTATCCGGGGGGCTATCGAGCTCCTACAATGAGCAGTTCTTC. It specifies CASSQLSGGLSSSYNEQFF.

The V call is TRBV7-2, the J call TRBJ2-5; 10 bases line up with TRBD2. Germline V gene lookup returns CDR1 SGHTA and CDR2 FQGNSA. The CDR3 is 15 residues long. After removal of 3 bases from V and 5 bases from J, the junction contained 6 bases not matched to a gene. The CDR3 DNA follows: TGTGCCAGCAGCTTTTCACTAGCGGGACCGGAGACCCAGTACTTC. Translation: CASSFSLAGPETQYF.

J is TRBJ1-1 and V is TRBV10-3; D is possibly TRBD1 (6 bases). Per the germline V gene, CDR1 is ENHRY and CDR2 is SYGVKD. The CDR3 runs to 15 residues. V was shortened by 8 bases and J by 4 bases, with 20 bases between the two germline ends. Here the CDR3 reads CAIASSGGAGTEAFF. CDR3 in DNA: TGTGCCATCGCCTCGTCCGGGGGGGCAGGCACTGAAGCTTTCTTT.

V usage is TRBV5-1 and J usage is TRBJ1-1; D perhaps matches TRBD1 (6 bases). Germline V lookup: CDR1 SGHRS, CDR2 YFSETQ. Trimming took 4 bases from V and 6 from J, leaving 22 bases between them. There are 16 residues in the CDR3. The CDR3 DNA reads TGCGCCAGCAGCGCACAGGGTTCAGATTGGGGACCTGAAGCTTTCTTT. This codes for CASSAQGSDWGPEAFF.

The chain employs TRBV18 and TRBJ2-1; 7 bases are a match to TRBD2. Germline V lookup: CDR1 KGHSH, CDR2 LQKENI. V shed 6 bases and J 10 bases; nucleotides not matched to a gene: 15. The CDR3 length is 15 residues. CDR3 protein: CASSPGVAGAGEQFF. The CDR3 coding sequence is TGTGCCAGCTCCCCGGGGGTGGCGGGAGCGGGAGAGCAGTTCTTC.

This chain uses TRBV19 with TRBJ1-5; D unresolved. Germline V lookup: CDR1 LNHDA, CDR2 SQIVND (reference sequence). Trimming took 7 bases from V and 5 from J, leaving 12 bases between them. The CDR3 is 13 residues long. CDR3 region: CASNSQPDQPQHF. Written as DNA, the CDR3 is TGTGCCAGTAATTCACAGCCCGATCAGCCCCAGCATTTT.